The text below deals with one T cell receptor (beta chain). The antigen it recognizes is unknown. No base quality values were provided; no much bigger clone lies one nucleotide off. Participants in the prospective study were enrolled through a virtual design, were aged roughly 18 to 100 years, and lived in 20 to 30 United States geographic areas. In the prospective study, cohorts were assigned on the basis of participant-reported clinical history obtained from a screening survey and a study questionnaire. Each participant in the prospective study had whole blood, serum and a nasopharyngeal or oropharyngeal swab collected by mobile phlebotomists. Additional blood draws and questionnaires over an approximately two-month period could optionally be provided by prospective study participants. Blood samples from the prospective study were shipped frozen or at room temperature prior to DNA extraction. TCRbeta CDR3 regions were amplified from genomic DNA by means of the immunoSEQ Assay, a bias-controlled multiplex PCR. In the authors' own workflow: The number of nucleated cells in each sample was estimated by amplification of reference gene primers within the assay. To quantify the absolute abundance of each unique TCRbeta CDR3 rearrangement, sequence reads were collapsed and filtered. For each sample, productive Simpson clonality was calculated as the square root of Simpson's diversity index over productive rearrangements. TCRdb carries this immuneACCESS record with in-frame sequences only. Its versions omit some clonotypes, under half of them owing to an unresolved V gene in the studies checked, with the rest unexplained. D and trimming were read from the DNA, whereas the V and J calls and clone size are those reported in that table. This sample has approximately 190,000 clones in its table, and approximately 86% of those were observed once. More than 4.5% of the sample lies in the top ten.

These data are taken from a study of blood T cell repertoires in COVID-19 (dated by TCRdb to 2019 to 2021). In the study overall: Samples from collaborators originated in the United States, Italy and Spain and spanned both the acute and convalescent phases of COVID-19. The prospective study material was composed of cDNA or gDNA derived from T cells, B-cell-depleted T cells, or PBMCs. Deeply sampled blood TCRbeta repertoires from subjects exposed to, actively infected with, or recovered from COVID-19 were included in the dataset. The repertoires were released in a freely available public database meant as a resource for research on the immune response to SARS-CoV-2. Samples came from the ongoing ImmuneRACE study (first 160 participants) plus 1,254 subjects from 6 global collaborators. Nearly every sample came with metadata listing a de-identified subject ID, COVID-19 status, age in years and sex. Where HLA class I and class II types were available, the types were taken from metadata supplied by the sample provider, not from assay-based typing.

Study-wide findings and limitations: The quantity of clinical and demographic metadata differed by source and by participant and was supplied without curation.

The V and J ends are trimmed by 1 base and 4 bases, leaving 12 bases between them. Including the terminal cysteine and phenylalanine, the CDR3 comprises 15 residues. Only the CDR3 region is kept as DNA, spanning 45 bases read in frame from base 1. CDR1 is given as SGHNT and CDR2 as YYREEE, both from the germline V gene (reference sequence). The rearrangement joined TRBV5-4 to TRBJ1-5; the D gene is perhaps TRBD1, on 6 matching bases. The TCR originated in an older woman with acute COVID-19. Input material: PBMCs or T cells enriched from blood (not recorded which). The CDR3: CASSLYGTSNQPQHF. The DNA is TGTGCCAGCAGCTTGTACGGGACATCTAATCAGCCCCAGCATTTT.